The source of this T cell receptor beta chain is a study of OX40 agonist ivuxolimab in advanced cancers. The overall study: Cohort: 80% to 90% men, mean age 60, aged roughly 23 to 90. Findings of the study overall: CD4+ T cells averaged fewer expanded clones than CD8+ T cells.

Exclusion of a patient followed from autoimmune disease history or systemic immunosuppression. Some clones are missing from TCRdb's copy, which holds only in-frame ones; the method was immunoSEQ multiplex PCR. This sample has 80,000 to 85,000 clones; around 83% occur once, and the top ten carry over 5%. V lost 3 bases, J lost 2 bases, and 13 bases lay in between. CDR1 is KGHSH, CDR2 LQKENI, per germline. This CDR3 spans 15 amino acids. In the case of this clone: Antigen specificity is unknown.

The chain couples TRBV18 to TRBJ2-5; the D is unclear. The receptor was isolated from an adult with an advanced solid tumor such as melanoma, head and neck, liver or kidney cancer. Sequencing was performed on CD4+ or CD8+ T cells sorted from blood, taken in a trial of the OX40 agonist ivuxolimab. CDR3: CASSPTPQKQETQYF. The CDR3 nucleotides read TGTGCCAGCTCACCTACCCCACAGAAACAAGAGACCCAGTACTTC. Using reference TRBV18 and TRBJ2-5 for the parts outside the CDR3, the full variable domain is NAGVMQNPRHLVRRRGQEARLRCSPMKGHSHVYWYRQLPEEGLKFMVYLQKENIIDESGMPKERFSAEFPKEGPSILRIQQVVRGDSAAYFCASSPTPQKQETQYFGPGTRLLVL.